Below are 27 T cell receptor beta chains sequenced from a single sample in a study of vaccination effects on CD4 cells after COVID-19. No cognate antigen is known for these TCRs. Antigen-specific CD4+ T cells expanded by the ViraFEST assay with viral peptide pools were then sequenced. With roughly 10 days of culture completed, CD4+ T cells were isolated. Between March and December 2020, the person had a SARS-CoV-2 infection that PCR confirmed. Libraries were prepared by immunoSEQ multiplex PCR; TCRdb keeps only in-frame clonotypes and omits some of them. The sample gives 45,000 to 70,000 clones, more than 75% of which show up once; 4.5% to 5.5% is in the top ten. The sample consisted of CD4+ T cells from PBMCs cultured with HIV peptides, taken before COVID-19 vaccination. Subset specified: HIV-1 Nef peptide pool negative control/reference culture. These receptor sequences come from a human donor who had a prior SARS-CoV-2 infection.

J is TRBJ2-1 and V is TRBV6-2 or TRBV6-3; 9 bases agree with TRBD1. Germline values: CDR1 MNHEY, CDR2 SVGEGT. The CDR3 extends over 15 amino acids. J was trimmed by 6 bases and V by 5 bases; bases with no gene match: 8. CDR3 DNA sequence: TGTGCCAGCAGTCCGACACAGGGGGCCGGCAATGAGCAGTTCTTC. Translating gives CASSPTQGAGNEQFF.

Written as DNA, the CDR3 is TGTGCCAGCAGTTTAGGGAAAAACTCCTACAATGAGCAGTTCTTC. This gives the protein CASSLGKNSYNEQFF. The chain carries TRBV6-5 and TRBJ2-1; no clear D. The V end was cut by 4 bases, the J end by 0 bases, with 10 bases between. Germline CDR1 reads MNHEY; CDR2 reads SVGAGI. The CDR3 loop spans 15 amino acids.

This rearrangement joins TRBV7-2 to TRBJ2-7; D call uncertain. CDR3 length equals 18 residues. Trimming took 2 bases from V and 2 from J, leaving 22 bases between them. CDR1 and CDR2 from the germline V gene are SGHTA and FQGNSA. This chain's CDR3 is CASSLTPNIGSIPYEQYF. In DNA form, the CDR3 reads TGTGCCAGCAGCTTAACACCTAATATTGGCAGTATTCCCTACGAGCAGTACTTC.

This chain joins TRBV13 and TRBJ2-2, with TRBD2 matching 11 bases. Germline V gene lookup returns CDR1 PRHDT and CDR2 FYEKMQ (reference sequence). This CDR3 comprises 18 residues. The V and J ends lost 2 bases and 7 bases, in that order; junction bases with no gene match: 12. CDR3 region: CASSLRLAGGQIIGELFF. The CDR3 coding sequence is TGTGCCAGCAGCTTAAGGTTAGCGGGGGGGCAGATAATCGGGGAGCTGTTTTTT.

The CDR3 nucleotides read TGCGCCAGCAGCTTGGGGACTAGCGGGAGGGGCACAGATACGCAGTATTTT. Translated, it gives CASSLGTSGRGTDTQYF. The genes are TRBV5-1 and TRBJ2-3, with 15 positions matching TRBD2. Germline lookup yields CDR1 SGHRS and CDR2 YFSETQ. The CDR3 contains 17 residues. Trimming removed 0 bases from V and 1 base from J; junction bases left unmatched: 0.

The CDR3 reads CASKRRGGTDTQYF. In DNA form, the CDR3 reads TGTGCCAGCAAGAGGAGAGGGGGCACAGATACGCAGTATTTT. The V gene is TRBV2, the J gene TRBJ2-3; D is possibly TRBD1 or TRBD2 (5 bases each). V was cut by 7 bases and J by 1 base, with 12 bases left in between. The CDR3 length is 14 residues. The germline V gene has CDR1 SNHLY and CDR2 FYNNEI.

This sequence joins TRBV19 and TRBJ2-3; TRBD1 aligns across 11 bases. With 7 bases clipped from V and 1 base from J, the junction kept 4 bases outside the gene matches. Germline V CDR1 and CDR2: LNHDA, SQIVND (reference sequence). The CDR3 extends over 15 amino acids. CDR3 bases: TGTGCCAGTACCCGGACAGGGGGCGGCACAGATACGCAGTATTTT. Translation gives CASTRTGGGTDTQYF.

The V and J genes are TRBV29-1 and TRBJ2-6; D uncertain. The V end was cut by 7 bases, the J end by 4 bases, with 11 bases between. Per the germline V gene, CDR1 is SQVTM and CDR2 is ANQGSEA. The CDR3 runs 13 residues. CDR3 sequence: CSAASRGANVLTF. CDR3 nucleotide sequence: TGCAGCGCGGCCTCTCGGGGGGCCAACGTCCTGACTTTC.

The V gene is TRBV19, the J gene TRBJ1-5; D gene ambiguous. Trimming stripped 0 bases from V and 1 base from J, with 4 bases between. The CDR3 length is 14 residues. Germline V gene lookup returns CDR1 LNHDA and CDR2 SQIVND (reference sequence). The CDR3 here is CASSIEASNQPQHF. DNA for the CDR3: TGTGCCAGTAGTATAGAGGCGAGCAATCAGCCCCAGCATTTT.

This clone was found a few times. The V call is TRBV5-6, the J call TRBJ2-1; a possible D gene is TRBD2 (6 bases). V lost 1 base, J lost 8 bases, and 16 bases lay in between. This CDR3 spans 15 amino acids. Germline V gene sequence: CDR1 SGHDT, CDR2 YYEEEE. CDR3 DNA: TGTGCCAGCAGCTTGCCGGGACTTTCTAAAGATGAGCAGTTCTTC. Translating gives CASSLPGLSKDEQFF.

The CDR3 loop reads CASSLTGDSYNEQFF. For the CDR3, the DNA is TGTGCCAGCAGCTTAACGGGGGACTCCTACAATGAGCAGTTCTTC. V gene TRBV7-3 combines with J gene TRBJ2-1; D possibly matches TRBD1 or TRBD2 (5 bases each). V lost 0 bases to trimming and J lost 0 bases, with 6 bases between them. CDR3 length: 15 amino acids. Germline V gene sequence: CDR1 SGHTA, CDR2 FQGTGA.

The chain recombines TRBV9 with TRBJ2-1; no definite D call. Germline V CDR1 and CDR2: SGDLS, YYNGEE. The V end was cut by 3 bases, the J end by 1 base, with 8 bases between. The CDR3 totals 14 residues. Here the CDR3 reads CASSAALSYNEQFF. CDR3 coding DNA: TGTGCCAGCAGCGCGGCATTGTCCTACAATGAGCAGTTCTTC. Filled out from reference TRBV9 and TRBJ2-1, the complete variable domain reads DSGVTQTPKHLITATGQRVTLRCSPRSGDLSVYWYQQSLDQGLQFLIQYYNGEERAKGNILERFSAQQFPDLHSELNLSSLELGDSALYFCASSAALSYNEQFFGPGTRLTVL.

The V call is TRBV7-2, the J call TRBJ1-2, with D unresolved. V was pared by 4 bases and J by 14 bases, with 23 bases between. Germline CDR1 and CDR2: SGHTA and FQGNSA. CDR3 size: 14 residues. Here the CDR3 reads CASSSQGGLYGWTF. The CDR3 coding sequence is TGTGCCAGCAGCTCACAAGGCGGGCTATATGGATGGACCTTC.

This clone has a handful of counts. V is TRBV3-1 (or the pseudogene TRBV3-2) and J is TRBJ1-5; D is uncertain. V lost 0 bases and J lost 6, with 6 bases in between. CDR1 is LGHDT and CDR2 is YNNKEL in the germline V gene (reference sequence). The CDR3 runs 13 residues. This chain's CDR3 is CASSQDRFQPQHF. CDR3 nucleotide sequence: TGTGCCAGCAGCCAAGACAGGTTTCAGCCCCAGCATTTT.

This clone appeared once. V is TRBV5-6 and J is TRBJ1-3, with D perhaps TRBD1 (5 bases). V was pared by 0 bases and J by 0 bases, with 10 bases between. CDR3 length: 16 residues. From germline, CDR1 is SGHDT and CDR2 YYEEEE. CDR3: CASSLAGTISGNTIYF. The CDR3 nucleotides are TGTGCCAGCAGCTTGGCCGGGACTATCTCTGGAAACACCATATATTTT.

This sequence joins TRBV5-4 and TRBJ1-2; 10 positions match TRBD1. This CDR3 spans 14 amino acids. Germline values: CDR1 SGHNT, CDR2 YYREEE (reference sequence). The J segment lost 4 bases and the V segment lost 4 bases, leaving 4 bases of the junction unmatched. The CDR3 DNA sequence: TGTGCCAGCAGCCCCCGGACAGGGGGCTATGGCTACACCTTC. Its protein is CASSPRTGGYGYTF.

This clone was seen a single time. This chain links TRBV4-1 with TRBJ2-3; 7 positions agree with TRBD2. CDR3 size: 15 residues. V lost 5 bases, J lost 1 base, and 6 bases stayed unmatched. Per the germline V gene, CDR1 is MGHRA and CDR2 is YSYEKL. The CDR3 region has the DNA TGCGCCAGCAGCAGGGCTAGCGGTGGCACAGATACGCAGTATTTT. This encodes CASSRASGGTDTQYF.

The V call is TRBV27, the J call TRBJ1-4; perhaps TRBD1 as D (5 bases). V gave up 1 base and J gave up 0 bases, with 6 bases separating them. The germline CDR1 and CDR2 sequences are MNHEY and SMNVEV (reference sequence). This CDR3 region has 15 residues. CDR3 sequence reads: CASSLLGATNEKLFF. CDR3 sequence (DNA): TGTGCCAGCAGTTTATTAGGGGCAACTAATGAAAAACTGTTTTTT.

This clone was observed a handful of times. The genes are TRBV5-1 and TRBJ1-3; a weak D match, TRBD1 (5 bases). The CDR3 consists of 17 residues. CDR1 is SGHRS and CDR2 is YFSETQ in the germline V gene. Trimming took off 1 base at V and 0 bases at J, with 14 bases between the two ends. The CDR3 region is CASSLRFATDSGNTIYF. Here the CDR3 DNA reads TGCGCCAGCAGCTTGAGGTTTGCGACAGACTCTGGAAACACCATATATTTT.

This rearrangement joins TRBV28 to TRBJ2-1, with 11 bases that match TRBD2. V was pared by 5 bases and J by 7 bases, with 19 bases of the junction left unmatched. Per the germline V gene, CDR1 is MDHEN and CDR2 is SYDVKM. This CDR3 region has 19 residues. The CDR3 DNA sequence: TGTGCCAGCAGTCCCCTAGGCTGGGCTAGCGGGAGGATAAGAAATGAGCAGTTCTTC. Translated: CASSPLGWASGRIRNEQFF. The full variable domain, completed using reference TRBV28 and TRBJ2-1, is DVKVTQSSRYLVKRTGEKVFLECVQDMDHENMFWYRQDPGLGLRLIYFSYDVKMKEKGDIPEGYSVSREKKERFSLILESASTNQTSMYLCASSPLGWASGRIRNEQFFGPGTRLTVL.

This clone was counted between two and nine times. J is TRBJ1-1 and V is TRBV11-2; D uncertain. Germline V gene data show CDR1 as SGHAT and CDR2 as FQNNGV. V gave up 4 bases and J gave up 4 bases, with 10 bases separating them. This CDR3 is built from 13 residues. The CDR3 sequence is CASSSLWATEAFF. The CDR3 DNA is TGTGCCAGCAGCTCCCTTTGGGCCACTGAAGCTTTCTTT. The full variable domain, rest sourced from reference TRBV11-2 and TRBJ1-1, is EAGVAQSPRYKIIEKRQSVAFWCNPISGHATLYWYQQILGQGPKLLIQFQNNGVVDDSQLPKDRFSAERLKGVDSTLKIQPAKLEDSAVYLCASSSLWATEAFFGQGTRLTVV.

Details on this clone: The sample carries other DNA sequences with the same CDR3. The rearrangement uses TRBV9 and TRBJ2-7, with 9 bases fitting TRBD1. CDR3 length: 14 amino acids. Germline values: CDR1 SGDLS, CDR2 YYNGEE. Trimming took 5 bases from V and 2 from J; bases not matched to a gene: 5. Here the CDR3 reads CASSPGTGTYEQYF. In DNA, the CDR3 is TGTGCCAGCAGTCCCGGGACAGGGACCTACGAGCAGTACTTC. Filled out from reference TRBV9 and TRBJ2-7, the complete variable domain reads DSGVTQTPKHLITATGQRVTLRCSPRSGDLSVYWYQQSLDQGLQFLIQYYNGEERAKGNILERFSAQQFPDLHSELNLSSLELGDSALYFCASSPGTGTYEQYFGPGTRLTVT.

This clone appeared a few times. For the CDR3, the DNA is TGCAGCGTTGCTGGAGGGGAGGGGTACGAGCAGTACTTC. Amino acid sequence: CSVAGGEGYEQYF. The genes are TRBV29-1 and TRBJ2-7; 7 positions match TRBD2. The CDR3 covers 13 residues. In germline, CDR1 is SQVTM, CDR2 ANQGSEA. Trimming cost V 4 bases and J 4 bases; bases outside gene matches: 7.

This clone has only one observation. The chain combines TRBV2 with TRBJ1-2; 7 positions agree with TRBD1. The CDR3 totals 14 residues. Germline trimming cut 4 bases from V and 7 bases from J; bases unmatched to any gene: 9. Looked up from germline, CDR1 is SNHLY and CDR2 is FYNNEI. The CDR3 here is CASSAQGEFGGYTF. Here the CDR3 DNA reads TGTGCCAGCAGTGCCCAGGGGGAATTCGGTGGCTACACCTTC.

The chain carries TRBV24-1 and TRBJ2-3; 9 bases are shared with TRBD1. The CDR3 is 15 amino acids. Germline loops: CDR1 KGHDR, CDR2 SFDVKD. Trimming removed 4 bases from V and 7 bases from J; junction bases left unmatched: 8. CDR3 nucleotide sequence: TGTGCCACCAGTGAATACGGACAGGGGAGGAATACGCAGTATTTT. This encodes CATSEYGQGRNTQYF.

The V and J genes are TRBV6-5 and TRBJ1-5, with D tentatively TRBD1 (6 bases). Germline-derived CDR1 and CDR2 are MNHEY and SVGAGI. The CDR3 covers 13 residues. V lost 6 bases, J lost 7 bases, and 13 bases lay in between. The CDR3 DNA follows: TGTGCCAGCAGGATACAGGGAAACCAGCCCCAGCATTTT. Its protein product is CASRIQGNQPQHF.

The chain joins TRBV6-4 to TRBJ1-1, with D perhaps TRBD1 (6 bases). V lost 4 bases to trimming and J lost 4 bases, with 13 bases between them. This CDR3 is 14 amino acids long. Looked up from germline, CDR1 is MRHNA and CDR2 is SNTAGT. The CDR3 loop reads CASSAQGAGTEAFF. CDR3 in DNA: TGTGCCAGCAGTGCACAGGGCGCGGGCACTGAAGCTTTCTTT.